The 13 T cell receptor beta chains presented below share a single source sample, sequenced in a study of blood T cell repertoires in COVID-19. Using immunoSEQ multiplex PCR, the repertoire was profiled, and TCRdb retains in-frame clones only, with some absent. Of approximately 390,000 clones listed, approximately 86% are singletons. The sample was PBMCs or T cells enriched from blood (not recorded which). The receptors here all came from a woman aged 40 to 50 with acute COVID-19.

V gene TRBV18 combines with J gene TRBJ2-5; 12 bases are a match to TRBD2. Germline CDR1 reads KGHSH; CDR2 reads LQKENI. With 6 bases clipped from V and 3 bases from J, the junction kept 5 bases outside the gene matches. This CDR3 has 15 amino acids. The CDR3 spells CASSPRLAGEETQYF. CDR3 nucleotide sequence: TGTGCCAGCTCGCCAAGACTAGCGGGGGAAGAGACCCAGTACTTC.

The chain is built from TRBV5-1 and TRBJ1-1, with D perhaps TRBD1 (5 bases). This CDR3 is built from 14 residues. Trimming left V 4 bases short and J 1 base short, with 11 bases between. Germline CDR1 SGHRS, CDR2 YFSETQ. The CDR3 DNA is TGCGCCAGCAGCGCCAGGGAGGCGAACACTGAAGCTTTCTTT. Translation gives CASSAREANTEAFF.

The rearrangement joins TRBV21-1 to TRBJ1-3. TRBV21-1 represents a pseudogene. The CDR3 runs 15 residues. The CDR3 region has the DNA TGTGCCAGCAGCTCATGGGGGGGATCTGGAAACACCATATATTTT. It yields the protein CASSSWGGSGNTIYF.

The V gene is TRBV11-2, the J gene TRBJ2-7, with TRBD2 identical over 12 bases. V lost 4 bases, J lost 2 bases, and 9 bases stayed unmatched. The CDR3 extends over 17 amino acids. CDR1 is SGHAT and CDR2 is FQNNGV in the germline V gene. Written as DNA, the CDR3 is TGTGCCAGCAGCTCCGCGGCGCTAGCGGGGGGGACCTACGAGCAGTACTTC. Protein product: CASSSAALAGGTYEQYF.

The chain combines TRBV4-2 with TRBJ1-1; TRBD1 might be the D (6 bases). The germline V gene encodes CDR1 LGHNA and CDR2 YNFKEQ. Trimming took 0 bases from V and 4 from J, leaving 9 bases between them. CDR3 length: 14 residues. The CDR3 sequence: CASSQEDSITEAFF. CDR3 in DNA: TGTGCCAGCAGCCAAGAGGACAGTATCACTGAAGCTTTCTTT.

This sequence joins TRBV5-4 and TRBJ2-5; 13 bases fit TRBD2. The CDR3 totals 17 residues. Looked up from germline, CDR1 is SGHNT and CDR2 is YYREEE (reference sequence). V lost 4 bases and J lost 1; bases outside the gene matches: 7. CDR3 DNA: TGTGCCAGCAGCACCTTCGGACTAGCGGGGGCCCAAGAGACCCAGTACTTC. Translating it yields CASSTFGLAGAQETQYF.

The chain recombines TRBV19 with TRBJ2-5; TRBD1 agrees at 7 bases. J was trimmed by 2 bases and V by 5 bases; bases with no gene match: 2. CDR1 is LNHDA and CDR2 is SQIVND in the germline V gene (reference sequence). The CDR3 has 13 residues. The CDR3 protein is CASSGDSQETQYF. CDR3 coding DNA: TGTGCCAGTAGTGGGGACAGTCAAGAGACCCAGTACTTC.

The V and J genes are TRBV27 and TRBJ2-2; D might be TRBD1 (6 bases). The CDR3 sequence is 14 residues long. Between the trimmed V and J ends, which lost 4 bases and 4 bases, there was a span of 10 bases. Germline V gives CDR1 MNHEY, CDR2 SMNVEV (reference sequence). Here the CDR3 reads CASSYGQTTGELFF. CDR3 bases: TGTGCCAGCAGTTACGGACAGACCACCGGGGAGCTGTTTTTT.

The V call is TRBV7-9, the J call TRBJ1-1; 7 nucleotides match TRBD1. CDR3 length: 15 amino acids. Germline values: CDR1 SEHNR, CDR2 FQNEAQ (reference sequence). Trimming took 5 bases from V and 3 from J; bases not matched to a gene: 9. The CDR3, as DNA: TGTGCCAGCAGCGAGCTGACAGGGACCTACACTGAAGCTTTCTTT. This translates into CASSELTGTYTEAFF.

The gene calls are TRBV7-9 and TRBJ2-3, with 13 bases lining up with TRBD2. The germline CDR1 and CDR2 sequences are SEHNR and FQNEAQ (reference sequence). The CDR3 covers 16 residues. The V segment lost 5 bases and the J segment 1 base; nucleotides outside the gene matches: 3. The DNA of the CDR3 is TGTGCCAGCAGCCCGACTAGCGGGGGGCGCACAGATACGCAGTATTTT. This encodes CASSPTSGGRTDTQYF.

The chain joins TRBV25-1 to TRBJ2-7; the match to TRBD1 covers 11 bases. The CDR3 has 17 amino acids. V lost 4 bases, J lost 1 base, and 9 bases stayed unmatched. Germline lookup yields CDR1 MGHDK and CDR2 SYGVNS. The CDR3 here is CASSVRIGQGASYEQYF. The CDR3 DNA sequence: TGTGCCAGCAGTGTGCGGATTGGACAGGGGGCATCCTACGAGCAGTACTTC.

V gene TRBV7-2 combines with J gene TRBJ2-7; 7 nucleotides agree with TRBD1. Germline V gives CDR1 SGHTA, CDR2 FQGNSA. The CDR3 runs to 14 residues. J lost 3 bases, V lost 4 bases, and 6 bases had no gene match. CDR3 nucleotides: TGTGCCAGCAGCTCTACAGGGGTTTTCTACGAGCAGTACTTC. It translates to CASSSTGVFYEQYF.

This chain connects TRBV5-8 to TRBJ1-6, with TRBD1 identical over 10 bases. The ends lost 0 bases at V and 7 bases at J; junction bases unmatched: 1. The germline gives CDR1 SGHTS, CDR2 YDEGEE. The CDR3 is 15 amino acids. Written as DNA, the CDR3 is TGTGCCAGCAGCTTGGCGGGACAGGGGAATTCACCCCTCCACTTT. It translates to CASSLAGQGNSPLHF.